This T cell receptor beta chain came from a study of T-cell memory formation after mild COVID-19. Study information: TCR clusters were mostly confined to one donor each.

A single record per CDR3 protein comes from TCRdb applying MiXCR to the 5' RACE reads. The sample comprises about 390,000 distinct CDR3 sequences, roughly 15% of which are singletons, and 20% to 25% rests with the top ten. This clonotype was detected only a few times. Its antigen is as yet unknown. Overall study findings and caveats: CD4+ clones that contracted lay mainly in CM and EM; CD8+ ones lay in EMRA.

In germline, CDR1 is LGHNA, CDR2 YSLEER. This CDR3 has 14 amino acids. With 3 bases removed from V and 4 bases from J, the gap between germline ends came to 12 bases. The V call is TRBV4-3, the J call TRBJ1-1, with D hard to call. The origin of this receptor is a man younger than 35 who had mild COVID-19 (a few samples of this study predate the infection). Cell type and time point are not known. The specimen was PBMCs or a T cell subset sorted from them (not recorded which). CDR3 protein: CASSHLLPATEAFF. The CDR3, as DNA: TGCGCCAGCAGCCACTTACTACCCGCCACTGAAGCTTTCTTT.